There are a few counts of the clone carrying this TCR beta chain. Its antigen remains unknown. With a J-beta primer mix and a sample-barcoded 5' primer, a second PCR ran about 7 to 11 cycles. Each of the cDNA molecules was tagged by a template-switch adaptor with 12 random nucleotides. TCRdb ran MiXCR on the 5' RACE reads and lists one entry per CDR3 protein. The table lists about 730,000 distinct CDR3 sequences, 43% of them singletons, with around a fifth in the top ten. The data were obtained in a study of blood T cells in healthy people across ages. On the study more broadly: For every two T cells, template switching captured about one barcoded beta molecule. General study results and limits: It was not known whether donors were CMV positive (a possible confounder of expanded clonotype changes). Naive CD4+ cells and diversity were both higher in long-lived donors than in aged donors.

The V end lost 5 bases, the J end lost 0 bases, and 11 bases lay between the germline ends. Germline V gene data show CDR1 as MNHEY and CDR2 as SVGEGT. The CDR3 is 16 residues long. Sequenced: blood. This receptor was taken from a woman aged 55-69 years in good health. The chain has TRBV6-2 or TRBV6-3 and TRBJ2-6, with a tentative D call TRBD2 (7 bases). The CDR3 bases are TGTGCCAGCAGTACCGGGGGGCACTCTGGGGCCAACGTCCTGACTTTC. This encodes CASSTGGHSGANVLTF.